This T cell receptor (beta chain) appears in the sequencing data of a study of T-cell reconstitution after alpha-beta-depleted transplantation in children. The authors prepared the TCRbeta library with unique molecular identifiers. From the PCR reads, TCRdb called clonotypes with MiXCR, one entry per CDR3 protein. The sample lists 450,000 to 600,000 distinct CDR3 sequences; approximately 13% were seen once. This clonotype was seen many times. What it binds is unknown. The junction had 10 bases not matched to a gene; V was cut back by 0 bases and J by 8 bases. This CDR3 has 17 amino acids. The germline V gene has CDR1 SEHNR and CDR2 FQNEAQ (reference sequence). Study-level points and caveats: It was reported that alpha-beta T cells came from several hundred expanded graft clones (about two months after transplant). At the one-year point after transplant, T-cell counts and TCRbeta diversity were found to come mostly from T cells that had been newly produced.

The receptor comes from a male patient under 18 who had a stem cell transplant for acute myeloid leukemia, so the T cells may come from the graft donor. This chain joins TRBV7-9 and TRBJ1-5, with 10 positions matching TRBD1. Here the sequenced sample was PBMCs, mostly from graft donor cells, taken 360 days after TCRalphabeta/CD19-depleted stem cell transplant. The CDR3 spells CASSLALGQGHREPQHF. The CDR3 coding sequence is TGTGCCAGCAGCTTAGCGCTGGGACAGGGGCATAGGGAGCCCCAGCATTTT.